This T cell receptor (beta chain) was documented in a study of blood T cell repertoires in COVID-19. On the study more broadly: T cells, B-cell-depleted T cells, or PBMCs provided the cDNA or gDNA that served as material.

The data were produced by immunoSEQ multiplex PCR, yet TCRdb's version contains in-frame clones alone and is incomplete. The table has over 200,000 clones, about 90% seen once. V was trimmed by 0 bases and J by 5 bases, leaving 14 bases between them. The CDR3 runs 16 residues. CDR1 and CDR2 (germline): LNHNV, YYDKDF (reference sequence). This clone was observed a handful of times. Specimen: peripheral blood. The V call is TRBV15, the J call TRBJ2-1; D gene uncertain. This sequence originates from a man aged 40-49 years with active or convalescent COVID-19. This CDR3 reads CATSRDWAAPNNEQFF. Written as DNA, the CDR3 is TGTGCCACCAGCAGAGATTGGGCCGCTCCCAACAATGAGCAGTTCTTC.